A selection of T cell receptor beta chains follows, all from one sample in a study of blood T cell repertoires in COVID-19. This table comes from immunoSEQ multiplex PCR, and its TCRdb copy is limited to in-frame clones, with some not included. The table has 150,000 to 200,000 clones, approximately 87% seen once. Sample: peripheral blood. These receptors came from a woman aged 70-85 years with COVID-19, enrolled during active disease. The CDR3 runs from the conserved cysteine through the conserved F or W. The D gene is left open where the match is weak. Size is omitted from some rows. Given values are once, few, many or a class for expanded clones.

clone_size: few
d_call: NA
v_call: TRBV7-9
j_call: TRBJ1-3
cdr3_nt: TGTGCCAGCAGCTTAGAGGGACTTGTCAGCACCATATATTTT
cdr3_aa: CASSLEGLVSTIYF

clone_size: NA
d_call: TRBD1
v_call: TRBV5-1
j_call: TRBJ2-7
cdr3_nt: TGCGCCAGCAGCCCCCTGACAGGGTTCTCCTACGAGCAGTACTTC
cdr3_aa: CASSPLTGFSYEQYF

clone_size: NA
d_call: NA
v_call: TRBV6-5
j_call: TRBJ2-1
cdr3_nt: TGTGCCACATCGTCCACCAGGGTTGAGCAGTTCTTC
cdr3_aa: CATSSTRVEQFF

clone_size: NA
d_call: TRBD1
v_call: TRBV6-5
j_call: TRBJ1-5
cdr3_nt: TGTGCCAGCCACCATGACAGGGATCAGCCCCAGCATTTT
cdr3_aa: CASHHDRDQPQHF

clone_size: NA
d_call: NA
v_call: TRBV30
j_call: TRBJ1-4
cdr3_nt: TGTGCCTGGAGTCTACGGGTCAAGGATCTGGAAAAACTGTTTTTT
cdr3_aa: CAWSLRVKDLEKLFF

clone_size: NA
d_call: NA
v_call: TRBV12-3/TRBV12-4
j_call: TRBJ1-2
cdr3_nt: TGTGCCAGCAGCCGAGACAGGCTAGGCGGCTACACCTTC
cdr3_aa: CASSRDRLGGYTF

clone_size: NA
d_call: NA
v_call: TRBV4-1
j_call: TRBJ2-7
cdr3_nt: TGCGCCAGCAGCCAAGTGGCGGGGCAGACCTACGAGCAGTACTTC
cdr3_aa: CASSQVAGQTYEQYF

clone_size: once
d_call: TRBD1
v_call: TRBV6-5
j_call: TRBJ2-7
cdr3_nt: TGTGCCAGCAGGCCGGGACAGGGAAGAAAGTACTTC
cdr3_aa: CASRPGQGRKYF

clone_size: NA
d_call: TRBD2
v_call: TRBV5-1
j_call: TRBJ2-3
cdr3_nt: TGCGCCAGCAGCTTGGGTAGCGGGGGGCCTTCAGATACGCAGTATTTT
cdr3_aa: CASSLGSGGPSDTQYF

clone_size: once
d_call: TRBD1
v_call: TRBV20-1
j_call: TRBJ2-4
cdr3_nt: TGCAGTGCTAGTGCGACAGGGACCCAAAACATTCAGTACTTC
cdr3_aa: CSASATGTQNIQYF

clone_size: NA
d_call: TRBD2
v_call: TRBV3-1/TRBV3-2
j_call: TRBJ2-3
cdr3_nt: TGTGCCAGCAGCCAAGATGCTAGCGGGTCCAGGGGTACGCAGTATTTT
cdr3_aa: CASSQDASGSRGTQYF

clone_size: once
d_call: TRBD1
v_call: TRBV18
j_call: TRBJ1-1
cdr3_nt: TGTGCCAGCTCACACGGGACAGGGGTTGAAGCTTTCTTT
cdr3_aa: CASSHGTGVEAFF

clone_size: NA
d_call: TRBD1
v_call: TRBV2
j_call: TRBJ1-2
cdr3_nt: TGTGCCAGCAGGGCCTCAGGGGGCTATGGCTACACCTTC
cdr3_aa: CASRASGGYGYTF

clone_size: NA
d_call: NA
v_call: TRBV5-1
j_call: TRBJ2-7
cdr3_nt: TGCGCCAGCAGCTTATTAATCGGCGGATACGAGCAGTACTTC
cdr3_aa: CASSLLIGGYEQYF

clone_size: NA
d_call: NA
v_call: TRBV6-6
j_call: TRBJ1-5
cdr3_nt: TGTGCCTGTGGGACTCGTGATAGAAAGTGGCATTTT
cdr3_aa: CACGTRDRKWHF

clone_size: NA
d_call: TRBD2
v_call: TRBV5-6
j_call: TRBJ2-3
cdr3_nt: TGTGCCAGCACCAGGGTCGGCGGGGGGGCCGGAGATACGCAGTATTTT
cdr3_aa: CASTRVGGGAGDTQYF

clone_size: NA
d_call: TRBD1
v_call: TRBV11-2
j_call: TRBJ1-6
cdr3_nt: TGTGCCAGCAGCTCGACAGGGGGAAACTTCCACTTT
cdr3_aa: CASSSTGGNFHF

clone_size: NA
d_call: NA
v_call: TRBV20-1
j_call: TRBJ2-2
cdr3_nt: TGCAGTGCTAGTCCGGGGGGCAACACCGGGGAGCTGTTTTTT
cdr3_aa: CSASPGGNTGELFF

clone_size: NA
d_call: NA
v_call: TRBV6-6
j_call: TRBJ2-1
cdr3_nt: TGTGCCAGCAGTTACTCGAGCTACAATGAGCAGTTCTTC
cdr3_aa: CASSYSSYNEQFF

clone_size: NA
d_call: TRBD1
v_call: TRBV19
j_call: TRBJ1-5
cdr3_nt: TGTGCCAGTAGTAACCGGGACAGGGGACGGGGTAATCAGCCCCAGCATTTT
cdr3_aa: CASSNRDRGRGNQPQHF

clone_size: NA
d_call: TRBD1
v_call: TRBV28
j_call: TRBJ2-5
cdr3_nt: TGTGCCAGCAGTCTTGACAGGGGGATGGGGACCCAGTACTTC
cdr3_aa: CASSLDRGMGTQYF

clone_size: NA
d_call: NA
v_call: TRBV7-3
j_call: TRBJ1-3
cdr3_nt: TGTGCCAGCAGCCGCGGGGGAACTGGAAACACCATATATTTT
cdr3_aa: CASSRGGTGNTIYF

clone_size: few
d_call: NA
v_call: TRBV11-1
j_call: TRBJ1-5
cdr3_nt: TGTGCCAGCAGCTTAGCCCGTTCTGAGCCCCAGCATTTT
cdr3_aa: CASSLARSEPQHF

clone_size: NA
d_call: TRBD1
v_call: TRBV4-2
j_call: TRBJ1-6
cdr3_nt: TGTGCCAGCAGCCAGTCTGGACAGGGGGCGAATTCACCCCTCCACTTT
cdr3_aa: CASSQSGQGANSPLHF

clone_size: NA
d_call: TRBD1
v_call: TRBV5-1
j_call: TRBJ2-1
cdr3_nt: TGCGCCAGCAGCCCCCAGGGGGTCAATGAGCAGTTCTTC
cdr3_aa: CASSPQGVNEQFF

clone_size: NA
d_call: NA
v_call: TRBV5-4
j_call: TRBJ2-2
cdr3_nt: TGTGCCAGCAGCGCGGGACGGACGAACACCGGGGAGCTGTTTTTT
cdr3_aa: CASSAGRTNTGELFF

clone_size: NA
d_call: NA
v_call: TRBV19
j_call: TRBJ2-5
cdr3_nt: TGTGCCAGTAGTATGGTAGGGGCTCCGTACCAAGAGACCCAGTACTTC
cdr3_aa: CASSMVGAPYQETQYF

clone_size: NA
d_call: TRBD1
v_call: TRBV19
j_call: TRBJ2-1
cdr3_nt: TGTGCCAGTAGTGAGGACAGGGGAAGGGACAATGAGCAGTTCTTC
cdr3_aa: CASSEDRGRDNEQFF

clone_size: NA
d_call: NA
v_call: TRBV3-1/TRBV3-2
j_call: TRBJ1-1
cdr3_nt: TGTGCCAGCAGCGCACAGGGACGGGGAACTGAAGCTTTCTTT
cdr3_aa: CASSAQGRGTEAFF

clone_size: NA
d_call: NA
v_call: TRBV2
j_call: TRBJ2-3
cdr3_nt: TGTGCCAGCGGGCGCCAAGATACGCAGTATTTT
cdr3_aa: CASGRQDTQYF

clone_size: NA
d_call: NA
v_call: TRBV10-3
j_call: TRBJ2-3
cdr3_nt: TGTGCCATCACCCAGGACAGTAGCACAGATACGCAGTATTTT
cdr3_aa: CAITQDSSTDTQYF

clone_size: NA
d_call: TRBD1
v_call: TRBV7-9
j_call: TRBJ1-2
cdr3_nt: TGTGCCAGCAGCTTAGCACCCGCAGGGGGTGGCTACACCTTC
cdr3_aa: CASSLAPAGGGYTF

clone_size: NA
d_call: NA
v_call: TRBV7-2
j_call: TRBJ2-3
cdr3_nt: TGTGCCAGCAGCTTATTGCCAGGGACAAGCACAGATACGCAGTATTTT
cdr3_aa: CASSLLPGTSTDTQYF

clone_size: NA
d_call: NA
v_call: TRBV10-3
j_call: TRBJ1-1
cdr3_nt: TGTGCCATCAGTGACCAGGGCACTGAAGCTTTCTTT
cdr3_aa: CAISDQGTEAFF

clone_size: NA
d_call: NA
v_call: TRBV28
j_call: TRBJ1-6
cdr3_nt: TGTGCCACCACCCCGGGCTCGTCGAGGGTTTCGTCACCCCTCCACTTT
cdr3_aa: CATTPGSSRVSSPLHF

clone_size: NA
d_call: NA
v_call: TRBV19
j_call: TRBJ1-4
cdr3_nt: TGTGCCAGTAGTACCCTACAGGAAATTAATGAAAAACTGTTTTTT
cdr3_aa: CASSTLQEINEKLFF

clone_size: NA
d_call: TRBD1
v_call: TRBV5-5
j_call: TRBJ1-2
cdr3_nt: TGTGCCAGCAGCTTGGGGACAGGGAGTCATGGCTACACCTTC
cdr3_aa: CASSLGTGSHGYTF

clone_size: NA
d_call: TRBD1
v_call: TRBV5-4
j_call: TRBJ1-5
cdr3_nt: TGTGCCAGCAGCTTTGGCGGGACAGGGGGCGGTCAGCCCCAGCATTTT
cdr3_aa: CASSFGGTGGGQPQHF

clone_size: few
d_call: TRBD1
v_call: TRBV10-2
j_call: TRBJ1-6
cdr3_nt: TGCGCCAGCAGTGAGTTCGTACCGGGACAGGGGGATTCACCCCTCCACTTT
cdr3_aa: CASSEFVPGQGDSPLHF

clone_size: NA
d_call: TRBD2
v_call: TRBV6-1
j_call: TRBJ2-2
cdr3_nt: TGTGCCAGCAGTGAATCGGGGGGATCCGACACCGGGGAGCTGTTTTTT
cdr3_aa: CASSESGGSDTGELFF

clone_size: NA
d_call: TRBD1
v_call: TRBV28
j_call: TRBJ2-7
cdr3_nt: TGTGCCAGCAGTTTTATCGTTCGGACAGGCTACGAGCAGTACTTC
cdr3_aa: CASSFIVRTGYEQYF

clone_size: NA
d_call: NA
v_call: TRBV3-1/TRBV3-2
j_call: TRBJ2-3
cdr3_nt: TGTGCCAGCAGCTTTCGCGTTGATACGCAGTATTTT
cdr3_aa: CASSFRVDTQYF

clone_size: NA
d_call: TRBD1
v_call: TRBV5-6
j_call: TRBJ2-1
cdr3_nt: TGTGCCAGCAGCTTAATTCCGGGACAGGGGGTCCATGAGCAGTTCTTC
cdr3_aa: CASSLIPGQGVHEQFF

clone_size: NA
d_call: TRBD1
v_call: TRBV29-1
j_call: TRBJ1-1
cdr3_nt: TGCAGCGTCCAACAGGGGGTGGGGGACACTGAAGCTTTCTTT
cdr3_aa: CSVQQGVGDTEAFF

clone_size: NA
d_call: NA
v_call: TRBV19
j_call: TRBJ2-7
cdr3_nt: TGTGCCAGTAGTAAACAGGTCCGCACCTACGAGCAGTACTTC
cdr3_aa: CASSKQVRTYEQYF

clone_size: NA
d_call: NA
v_call: TRBV3-1/TRBV3-2
j_call: TRBJ2-3
cdr3_nt: TGTGCCAGCAGCCAACGGGGATATGGGCCCTATACGCAGTATTTT
cdr3_aa: CASSQRGYGPYTQYF

clone_size: once
d_call: NA
v_call: TRBV5-8
j_call: TRBJ2-7
cdr3_nt: TGTGCCAGCCATACCCCCTACAGTGGGGCTTCCTCCTACGAGCAGTACTTC
cdr3_aa: CASHTPYSGASSYEQYF

clone_size: NA
d_call: NA
v_call: TRBV27
j_call: TRBJ2-5
cdr3_nt: TGTGCCAGCAGTTCGCTGGGGGCAACGGGAGAGACCCAGTACTTC
cdr3_aa: CASSSLGATGETQYF

clone_size: NA
d_call: TRBD1
v_call: TRBV19
j_call: TRBJ1-5
cdr3_nt: TGTGCCAGTACTACGACAGGGGGTGATGGTCAGCCCCAGCATTTT
cdr3_aa: CASTTTGGDGQPQHF

clone_size: NA
d_call: TRBD2
v_call: TRBV24-1
j_call: TRBJ2-2
cdr3_nt: TGTGCCACCAGTGAGTGGTTGGCTAGCGGGAAGAACACCGGGGAGCTGTTTTTT
cdr3_aa: CATSEWLASGKNTGELFF

clone_size: few
d_call: NA
v_call: TRBV3-1/TRBV3-2
j_call: TRBJ2-1
cdr3_nt: TGTGCCAGCAGCCCACTCCAGCGCCGGCCTAATGAGCAGTTCTTC
cdr3_aa: CASSPLQRRPNEQFF

clone_size: NA
d_call: NA
v_call: TRBV5-1
j_call: TRBJ1-5
cdr3_nt: TGCGCCAGCAGCTTGGACACTAGCGGTCAGCCCCAGCATTTT
cdr3_aa: CASSLDTSGQPQHF

clone_size: NA
d_call: NA
v_call: TRBV5-8
j_call: TRBJ2-7
cdr3_nt: TGTGCCAGCAGCTTGGCGGGGGTGGAGAACTACGAGCAGTACTTC
cdr3_aa: CASSLAGVENYEQYF